This TCR beta chain appears in the sequencing data of a study of T and B cells in COVID-19 patients. TRB rearrangements were amplified by multiplex PCR with BIOMED2 TRB-A/B primers. Via MiXCR, TCRdb re-called the multiplex PCR reads, giving one row per CDR3 protein. The data contain 4,000 to 6,000 distinct CDR3 sequences, 25% to 30% of them singletons. Within the sample, this clonotype is medium-sized. Each TRB amplification used about 230-550 ng of genomic DNA from blood. This clonotype was sampled from a human donor with active COVID-19. Sequencing was performed on blood.

CDR3 protein: CASSPTSSGEQFF. As DNA, the CDR3 is TGTGCCAGCTCACCAACATCGTCCGGGGAGCAGTTCTTC. The chain joins TRBV18 to TRBJ2-1; D unresolved. Germline CDR1 reads KGHSH; CDR2 reads LQKENI. With 2 bases removed from V and 10 bases from J, the gap between germline ends came to 12 bases. The CDR3 totals 13 residues.